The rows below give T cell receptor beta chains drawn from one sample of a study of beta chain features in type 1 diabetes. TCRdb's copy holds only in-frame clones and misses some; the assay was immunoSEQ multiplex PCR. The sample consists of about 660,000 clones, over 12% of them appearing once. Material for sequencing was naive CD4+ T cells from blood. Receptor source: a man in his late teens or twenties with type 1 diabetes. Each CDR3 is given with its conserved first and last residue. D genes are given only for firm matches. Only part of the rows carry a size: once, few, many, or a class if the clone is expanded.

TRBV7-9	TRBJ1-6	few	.	CASSPRVGNSPLHF	TGTGCCAGCAGCCCAAGGGTGGGTAATTCACCCCTCCACTTT
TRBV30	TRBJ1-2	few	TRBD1	CALKGQGDYGYTF	TGTGCCTTAAAGGGACAGGGCGACTATGGCTACACCTTC
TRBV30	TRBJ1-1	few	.	CAWRGLEVAFF	TGTGCCTGGAGGGGGCTTGAGGTGGCTTTCTTT
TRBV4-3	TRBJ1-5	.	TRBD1	CASSQEGQGGQPQHF	TGCGCCAGCAGCCAAGAAGGACAGGGAGGTCAGCCCCAGCATTTT
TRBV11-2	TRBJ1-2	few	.	CASTDGTGAYGYTF	TGTGCCAGCACCGACGGAACAGGAGCCTATGGCTACACCTTC
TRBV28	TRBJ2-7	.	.	CASSLEGFSYEQYF	TGTGCCAGCAGTTTAGAGGGGTTCTCCTACGAGCAGTACTTC
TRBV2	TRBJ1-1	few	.	CASRGRNTEAFF	TGTGCCAGCAGAGGCAGGAACACTGAAGCTTTCTTT
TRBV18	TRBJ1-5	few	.	CASSPGERQPQHF	TGTGCCAGCTCACCCGGAGAGCGTCAGCCCCAGCATTTT
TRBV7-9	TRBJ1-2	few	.	CASSPPWQNYGYTF	TGTGCCAGCAGCCCCCCGTGGCAGAACTATGGCTACACCTTC
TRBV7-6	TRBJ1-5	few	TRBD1	CASSRTGDRNQPQHF	TGTGCCAGCAGCCGGACAGGGGACCGAAATCAGCCCCAGCATTTT
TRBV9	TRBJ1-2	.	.	CASSVSGRDGSNYGYTF	TGTGCCAGCAGCGTCTCCGGCAGGGACGGGAGTAACTATGGCTACACCTTC
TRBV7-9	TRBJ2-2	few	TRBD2	CASSPYSGANTGELFF	TGTGCCAGCAGCCCCTATAGCGGGGCCAACACCGGGGAGCTGTTTTTT
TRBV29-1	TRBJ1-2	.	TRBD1	CSVETRTGALSTF	TGCAGCGTTGAAACCCGGACAGGCGCCCTTAGCACCTTC
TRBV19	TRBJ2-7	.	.	CASSGRTSRSYEQYF	TGTGCCAGTAGTGGCAGGACTTCCCGCTCCTACGAGCAGTACTTC
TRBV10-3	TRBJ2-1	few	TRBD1	CAISDSTGFSYNEQFF	TGTGCCATCAGTGACTCGACAGGGTTCTCCTACAATGAGCAGTTCTTC
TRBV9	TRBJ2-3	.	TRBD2	CASSVELAGVYSTDTQYF	TGTGCCAGCAGCGTAGAACTAGCGGGGGTATATAGCACAGATACGCAGTATTTT
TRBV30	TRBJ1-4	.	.	CAWSGGTGSTEKLFF	TGTGCCTGGAGTGGGGGCACGGGGTCTACGGAAAAACTGTTTTTT
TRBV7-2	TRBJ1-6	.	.	CASSLGIRVLHF	TGTGCCAGCAGCCTCGGCATCCGGGTCCTCCACTTT
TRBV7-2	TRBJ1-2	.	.	CASSLPVARGGYTF	TGTGCCAGCAGCTTACCCGTGGCACGGGGAGGCTACACCTTC
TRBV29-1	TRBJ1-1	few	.	CSAPMKGGGDEAFF	TGCAGCGCCCCGATGAAGGGCGGTGGGGATGAAGCTTTCTTT
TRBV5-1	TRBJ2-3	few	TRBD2	CASSPGTSGSRGSGDTQYF	TGCGCCAGCAGTCCCGGGACTAGCGGGAGCAGAGGCAGCGGGGATACGCAGTATTTT
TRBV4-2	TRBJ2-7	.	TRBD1	CASNKDRGSYEQYF	TGTGCCAGCAATAAAGACAGGGGCTCCTACGAGCAGTACTTC
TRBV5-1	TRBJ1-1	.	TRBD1	CASSIFDRDTEAFF	TGCGCCAGCAGCATATTTGACAGGGACACTGAAGCTTTCTTT
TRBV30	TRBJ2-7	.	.	CAWSGGNPYEQYF	TGTGCCTGGAGCGGAGGAAACCCCTACGAGCAGTACTTC
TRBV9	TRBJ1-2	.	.	CASSARDTTNYGYTF	TGTGCCAGCAGCGCACGGGACACTACTAACTATGGCTACACCTTC